These T cell receptor beta chains were read from a single sample in a study of blood T cell repertoires in COVID-19. The data were produced by immunoSEQ multiplex PCR, yet TCRdb's version contains in-frame clones alone and is incomplete. Of around 250,000 clones in the sample, around 80% were seen once. The sequencing input was peripheral blood. Receptor source: an elderly man with acute or convalescent COVID-19. Each CDR3 is given with its conserved first and last residue. The D gene is left open where the match is weak. Clone size is shown for a subset of rows, as once, few, many or a class of expanded clone.

D gene,V gene,clone size,J gene,CDR3 DNA,CDR3 protein
TRBD1,TRBV5-6,once,TRBJ1-2,TGTGCCAGCAGCTTGGGACAGGGTCTGTTCTATGGCTACACCTTC,CASSLGQGLFYGYTF
TRBD1,TRBV5-1,.,TRBJ2-7,TGCGCCAGCAAACAGGGGCCTGCACCCTACGAGCAGTACTTC,CASKQGPAPYEQYF
.,TRBV27,.,TRBJ1-2,TGTGCCAGCAGTTTCGTGGGGGGAGGCTACACCTTC,CASSFVGGGYTF
.,TRBV25-1,few,TRBJ1-2,TGTGCCAGCAGTGCTCCTCCGGAGACGAATGGCTACACCTTC,CASSAPPETNGYTF
TRBD2,TRBV9,.,TRBJ2-5,TGTGCCAGCAGCGTGACCCTTCCCGCGGGGGGTTCTCAAGAGACCCAGTACTTC,CASSVTLPAGGSQETQYF
TRBD1,TRBV3-1/TRBV3-2,.,TRBJ2-6,TGTGCCAGCAGTCAAATTCTCCTCAGGACAGGGGCTGACTCTGGGGCCAACGTCCTGACTTTC,CASSQILLRTGADSGANVLTF
TRBD1,TRBV7-3,.,TRBJ2-6,TGTGCCAGCAGCACACAGGGGGTAGGGGCCAACGTCCTGACTTTC,CASSTQGVGANVLTF
TRBD1,TRBV7-2,.,TRBJ1-5,TGTGCCAGCAGCTACCAGGGGGCTCGCAATCAGCCCCAGCATTTT,CASSYQGARNQPQHF
.,TRBV21-1,.,TRBJ2-4,TGTGCCAGCAGCATCCCCAGGGGCGGAGTAGCGGGAGAAGGAAACATTCAGTACTTC,CASSIPRGGVAGEGNIQYF
.,TRBV3-1/TRBV3-2,.,TRBJ1-1,TGTGCCAGCAGCCAAGGGACAGTGAACACTGAAGCTTTCTTT,CASSQGTVNTEAFF
TRBD2,TRBV7-6,few,TRBJ2-1,TGTGCCAGCAGCTTAGGGACTAGCGGGAGCAATGAGCAGTTCTTC,CASSLGTSGSNEQFF
TRBD1,TRBV7-9,once,TRBJ1-2,TGTGCCAGCAGCATAGGGGTTGACGGGACAGGGGACGGCTACACCTTC,CASSIGVDGTGDGYTF
.,TRBV27,.,TRBJ1-5,TGTGCCAGCAGTTTGCAGGGTAGCAATCAGCCCCAGCATTTT,CASSLQGSNQPQHF
.,TRBV18,.,TRBJ2-4,TGTGCCAGCTCACGTCGACCTTCCGGGCAGGGTGTAGACATTCAGTACTTC,CASSRRPSGQGVDIQYF
.,TRBV27,.,TRBJ2-2,TGTGCCAGCCGGCGTTCAGGGATTACCGGGGAGCTGTTTTTT,CASRRSGITGELFF
.,TRBV6-6,.,TRBJ2-5,TGTGCCAGCAGTTACTCGGGGGCCACGGGGACCCAGTACTTC,CASSYSGATGTQYF
.,TRBV11-2,once,TRBJ2-3,TGTGCCAGCAGCTTAGATATGCGGGATACGCAGTATTTT,CASSLDMRDTQYF
.,TRBV4-2,.,TRBJ1-1,TGTGCCAGCAGCCGAATGGACAGCGGGAACACTGAAGCTTTCTTT,CASSRMDSGNTEAFF
TRBD1,TRBV5-1,.,TRBJ1-1,TGCGCCAGCGGAGACAGGGGGCGGACTGAAGCTTTCTTT,CASGDRGRTEAFF
.,TRBV2,many,TRBJ2-6,TGTGCCAGCTCCTCTAGCTCTGGGGCCAACGTCCTGACTTTC,CASSSSSGANVLTF
TRBD1,TRBV7-9,.,TRBJ2-6,TGTGCCAGCAGCCCTGGACAGGTGCCCGAGGCCAACGTCCTGACTTTC,CASSPGQVPEANVLTF
TRBD1,TRBV28,.,TRBJ1-5,TGTGCCAGCAGTCTTATCGACAGGGATAAGCCCCAGCATTTT,CASSLIDRDKPQHF
.,TRBV25-1,.,TRBJ1-6,TGTGCCAGCAGTGAGTCCGCGGAGACTCTTCACTTT,CASSESAETLHF
TRBD2,TRBV7-2,.,TRBJ2-5,TGTGCCAGCAGCTGGCCGCCGGGACTACCCCCGGAGACCCAGTACTTC,CASSWPPGLPPETQYF
.,TRBV2,.,TRBJ1-2,TGTGCCAGCAGTTACACAGGGTCGGTTGATGGCTACACCTTC,CASSYTGSVDGYTF
.,TRBV30,.,TRBJ1-1,TGTGCCTGGAGTGTAGGGGGGGTTGGCACTGAAGCTTTCTTT,CAWSVGGVGTEAFF
TRBD1,TRBV28,.,TRBJ2-1,TGTGCCAGCAGCACACAGGGGGCCGGGGGTTCCTACAATGAGCAGTTCTTC,CASSTQGAGGSYNEQFF
.,TRBV5-1,.,TRBJ2-7,TGCGCCAGCAGCTTGCAGCTAGGTATAGGCGAGCAGTACTTC,CASSLQLGIGEQYF
TRBD2,TRBV7-6,.,TRBJ2-3,TGTGCCAGCAGCTTACCCCTAGCGGGGGCAGATACGCAGTATTTT,CASSLPLAGADTQYF
.,TRBV30,.,TRBJ2-1,TGTGCCTGGAGTGTGCAGGGGAATGAGCAGTTCTTC,CAWSVQGNEQFF